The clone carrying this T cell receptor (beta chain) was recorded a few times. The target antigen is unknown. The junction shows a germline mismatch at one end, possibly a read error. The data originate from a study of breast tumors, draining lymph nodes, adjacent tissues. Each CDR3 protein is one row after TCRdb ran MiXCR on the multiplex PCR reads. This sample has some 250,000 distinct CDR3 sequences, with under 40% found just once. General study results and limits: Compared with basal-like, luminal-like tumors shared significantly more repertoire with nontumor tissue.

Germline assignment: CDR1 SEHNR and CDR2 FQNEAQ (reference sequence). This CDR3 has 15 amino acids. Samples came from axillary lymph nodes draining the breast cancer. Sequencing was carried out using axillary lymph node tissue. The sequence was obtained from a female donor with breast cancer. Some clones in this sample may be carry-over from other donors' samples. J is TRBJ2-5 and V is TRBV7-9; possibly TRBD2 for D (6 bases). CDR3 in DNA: TGTGCCAGCAGCTTACAACCGACCCCGGGAGAGACCCAGCACTTC. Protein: CASSLQPTPGETQHF. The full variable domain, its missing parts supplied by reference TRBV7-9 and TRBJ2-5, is DTGVSQNPRHKITKRGQNVTFRCDPISEHNRLYWYRQTLGQGPEFLTYFQNEAQLEKSRLLSDRFSAERPKGSFSTLEIQRTEQGDSAMYLCASSLQPTPGETQHFGPGTRLLVL.